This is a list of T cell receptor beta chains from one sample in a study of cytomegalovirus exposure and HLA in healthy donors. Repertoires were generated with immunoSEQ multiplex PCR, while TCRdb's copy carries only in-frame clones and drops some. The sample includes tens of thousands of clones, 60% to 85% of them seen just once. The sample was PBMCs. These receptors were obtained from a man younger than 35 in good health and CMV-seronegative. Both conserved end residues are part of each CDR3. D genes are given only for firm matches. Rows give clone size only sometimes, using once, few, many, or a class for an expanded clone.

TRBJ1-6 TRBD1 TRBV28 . TGTGCCAGCAGAGACGGACAGGGTTCTTCACCCCTCCACTTT CASRDGQGSSPLHF
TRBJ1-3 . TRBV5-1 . TGCGCCAGCAGCCTAACAGGGCGACCTGGAAACACCATATATTTT CASSLTGRPGNTIYF
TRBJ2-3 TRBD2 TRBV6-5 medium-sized TGTGCCAGCAGTTACGGGACTAGCACCACAGATACGCAGTATTTT CASSYGTSTTDTQYF
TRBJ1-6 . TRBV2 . TGTGCCAGCAGCGTTGGTACGGGCAGGGTGGGTTCACCCCTCCACTTT CASSVGTGRVGSPLHF
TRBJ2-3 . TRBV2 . TGTGCCAGCGTGGTAGACACCAGCACAGATACGCAGTATTTT CASVVDTSTDTQYF
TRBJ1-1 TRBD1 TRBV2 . TGTGCCAGCAGTGAAGAGAGGACAGGGTCAACTGAAGCTTTCTTT CASSEERTGSTEAFF
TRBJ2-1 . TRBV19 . TGTGCCAGTAGCGGCACAGGGGGGGCTTACAATGAGCAGTTCTTC CASSGTGGAYNEQFF
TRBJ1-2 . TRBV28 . TGTGCCAGCAGTAGACGGGGCTATGGCTACACCTTC CASSRRGYGYTF
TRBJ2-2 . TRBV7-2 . TGTGCCAGCAGCTTAGGGGGGCCGAACACCGGGGAGCTGTTTTTT CASSLGGPNTGELFF
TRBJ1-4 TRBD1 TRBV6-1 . TGTGCCAGCAGTGAATCCGACAGGGGCCATGAAAAACTGTTTTTT CASSESDRGHEKLFF
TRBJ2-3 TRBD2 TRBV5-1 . TGCGCCAGCAGAGGCGGGGGGGCCGGAGATACGCAGTATTTT CASRGGGAGDTQYF
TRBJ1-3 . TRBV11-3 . TGTGCCAGCAGCCGAGGCGGGGGGAGCGGTGGAAACACCATATATTTT CASSRGGGSGGNTIYF
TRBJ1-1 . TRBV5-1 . TGCGCCAGCAGCTTGGCAATCACCGACAGGCTGAACACTGAAGCTTTCTTT CASSLAITDRLNTEAFF
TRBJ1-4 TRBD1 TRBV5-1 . TGCGCCAGCGCCTCTAATATCGGGACAGGGGGTGAAAAACTGTTTTTT CASASNIGTGGEKLFF
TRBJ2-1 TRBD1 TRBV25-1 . TGTGCCAGCAGTGTTACAGGGGGGTACGTTGGCAATGAGCAGTTCTTC CASSVTGGYVGNEQFF
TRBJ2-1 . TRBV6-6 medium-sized TGTGCCAGCAGTTACAAGGGGCTTAATGAGCAGTTCTTC CASSYKGLNEQFF
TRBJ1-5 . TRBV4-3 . TGCGCCAGCAGCCAAGTAAAATATCAGCCCCAGCATTTT CASSQVKYQPQHF
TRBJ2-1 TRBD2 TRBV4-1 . TGCGCCAGCAGCCACGAGAGCGGGGGGGCATTTAATGAGCAGTTCTTC CASSHESGGAFNEQFF
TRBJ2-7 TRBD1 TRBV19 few TGTGCCAGTAGCCGAGACAGACAGGGAGCCTCCTACGAGCAGTACTTC CASSRDRQGASYEQYF
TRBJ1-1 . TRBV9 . TGTGCCAGCAGCGTAGTAGGGGTTAACACTGAAGCTTTCTTT CASSVVGVNTEAFF
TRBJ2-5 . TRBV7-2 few TGTGCCAGCAGCTTAGGTGCGGGCAGGTTGGAGACCCAGTACTTC CASSLGAGRLETQYF
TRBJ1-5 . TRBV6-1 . TGTGCCAGCAGTGAAGGGTGGACAGTAAAACAGCCCCAGCATTTT CASSEGWTVKQPQHF
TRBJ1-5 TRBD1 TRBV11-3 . TGTGCCAGCAGCCCCCCCCAAAATGGACAGGGTTGGGGCAATCAGCCCCAGCATTTT CASSPPQNGQGWGNQPQHF
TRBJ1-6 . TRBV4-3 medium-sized TGCGCCAGCAGCCAAGGCTGGCGGGAACCAAATTCACCCCTCCACTTT CASSQGWREPNSPLHF
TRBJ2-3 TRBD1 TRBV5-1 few TGCGCCAGCAGCTTGTCGGGACAGGGGTTACCAGATACGCAGTATTTT CASSLSGQGLPDTQYF
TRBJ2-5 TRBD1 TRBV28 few TGTGCCAGCAGTTCCCCCGGGACAGGGGTAGAGACCCAGTACTTC CASSSPGTGVETQYF
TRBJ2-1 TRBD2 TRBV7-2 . TGTGCCAGCAGCGGGGGACTAGCGGGGCACAATGAGCAGTTCTTC CASSGGLAGHNEQFF
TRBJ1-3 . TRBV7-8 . TGTGCCAGCAGTCCTGGTCCCCTGAGCGACCATATATATTTT CASSPGPLSDHIYF
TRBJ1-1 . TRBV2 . TGTGCCAGCAGGGTTGACAGTAGTGAAGCTTTCTTT CASRVDSSEAFF
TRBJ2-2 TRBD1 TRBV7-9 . TGTGCCAGCACCTCAGGGACAGGGATCACCGGGGAGCTGTTTTTT CASTSGTGITGELFF
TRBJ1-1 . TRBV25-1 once TGTGCCAGCAGCGCAGGGGTCACTGAAGCTTTCTTT CASSAGVTEAFF
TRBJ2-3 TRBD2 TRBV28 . TGTGCCACGGGACTAGCGGGGGGAACCAATACGCAGTATTTT CATGLAGGTNTQYF
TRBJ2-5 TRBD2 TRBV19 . TGTGCCAGTAGTCTTGGCGGGGGACAAGAGACCCAGTACTTC CASSLGGGQETQYF
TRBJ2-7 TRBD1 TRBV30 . TGTGCCTGGGCCCTAGGGACAGACTCCTACGAGCAGTACTTC CAWALGTDSYEQYF
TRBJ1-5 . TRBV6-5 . TGTGCCACGGCGGCCGCCAATAATCAGCCCCAGCATTTT CATAAANNQPQHF
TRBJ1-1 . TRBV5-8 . TGTGCCAGCAGCTTGGGTGCAAGGACTACCACTGAAGCTTTCTTT CASSLGARTTTEAFF
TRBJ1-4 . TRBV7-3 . TGTGCCAGCAGCCGCGGGGGGACTGCAACTAATGAAAAACTGTTTTTT CASSRGGTATNEKLFF
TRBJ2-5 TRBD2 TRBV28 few TGTGCCAGCACCGGACTAGCGGGGAGGTATTTAGAGACCCAGTACTTC CASTGLAGRYLETQYF
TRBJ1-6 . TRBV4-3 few TGCGCCAGCAGCCAAGTAGTTGCTTCACCCCTCCACTTT CASSQVVASPLHF
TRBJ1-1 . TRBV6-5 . TGTGCCAGCAGCGGGCGGGGGGCGGGGGACACTGAAGCTTTCTTT CASSGRGAGDTEAFF
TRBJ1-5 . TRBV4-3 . TGCGCCAGCAGCCAGGCTAGGGGCGGCAATCAGCCCCAGCATTTT CASSQARGGNQPQHF
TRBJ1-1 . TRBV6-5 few TGTGCCAGCAGTTACATAGCGAACACTGAAGCTTTCTTT CASSYIANTEAFF
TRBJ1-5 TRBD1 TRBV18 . TGTGCCAGCTCACCACTGGGACAGGGAGGGGTTGGCAATCAGCCCCAGCATTTT CASSPLGQGGVGNQPQHF
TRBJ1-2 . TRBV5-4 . TGTGCCAGCAGCTTGGCAGGGCCCAACTATGGCTACACCTTC CASSLAGPNYGYTF
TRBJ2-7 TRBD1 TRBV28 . TGTGCCAGCAGTCCCCGGACAGGGGTTACCTACGAGCAGTACTTC CASSPRTGVTYEQYF
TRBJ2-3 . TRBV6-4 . TGTGCCAGCAAACAAGATTTTAGCACAGATACGCAGTATTTT CASKQDFSTDTQYF
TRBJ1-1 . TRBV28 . TGTGCCAGCAGTTCCCCGACATCCCCAAACACTGAAGCTTTCTTT CASSSPTSPNTEAFF
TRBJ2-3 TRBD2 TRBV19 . TGTGCCAGTAGTGGCCGGGACCCCGGGAGGACAGATACGCAGTATTTT CASSGRDPGRTDTQYF
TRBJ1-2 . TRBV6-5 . TGTGCCAGCAGTTACTCTTCAGTTATACCGATCTATGGCTACACCTTC CASSYSSVIPIYGYTF
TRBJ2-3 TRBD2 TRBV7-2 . TGTGCCAGCAGCCCAAGTAGTCTCGGTAGCGGGGGCGGCACAGATACGCAGTATTTT CASSPSSLGSGGGTDTQYF